This record looks at one T cell receptor (beta chain) sequence and its context. This specimen comes from a study of cytomegalovirus exposure and HLA in healthy donors. Assay used: immunoSEQ multiplex PCR; TCRdb lists only in-frame clones, some missing. The sample yields under 150,000 clones, around nine tenths seen once. The CDR3 totals 19 residues. V was clipped by 4 bases and J by 9 bases; unmatched bases: 20. Sequenced sample: PBMCs. This rearrangement joins TRBV23-1 to TRBJ1-6; TRBD1 agrees at 8 bases. TRBV23-1 counts as an open reading frame of uncertain function. The TCR was taken from a woman under 30 in good health and CMV-seropositive. CDR3 protein: CASSRNPINDRGVISPLHF. The CDR3 bases are TGCGCCAGCAGTCGCAATCCTATAAATGACAGGGGAGTTATTTCACCCCTCCACTTT.